Shown below are 13 T cell receptor beta chains from a single sample sequenced in a study of tumor-infiltrating lymphocytes in primary liver carcinoma. Starting from 500 ng of total RNA, TCR beta cDNA was produced with a primer in the constant region. Libraries of TCR beta came from three nested multiplex PCR rounds with slightly modified ARM-PCR. The two initial PCR rounds, nine to eleven cycles each, used TRBV1-TRBV30 forward and C-beta reverse primers. TCRdb fed the multiplex PCR reads into MiXCR, producing one record per CDR3 protein. Found here are tens of thousands of distinct CDR3 sequences, around 72% of them singletons; the top ten hold about 18%. Both RNA and DNA were isolated together from roughly 20-30 mg of bulk tissue that had not been sorted. The sequencing input was liver tumor tissue from sampling region 2. Subset indicated: tumor region T2, inferior pole. The receptors shown here come from a man in his forties with primary liver carcinoma and hepatitis B virus infection.

This clonotype was seen a few times. This chain links TRBV10-3 with TRBJ2-5, with D possibly matching TRBD1 (5 bases). The V end was cut by 10 bases, the J end by 3 bases, with 18 bases between. The germline gives CDR1 ENHRY, CDR2 SYGVKD. The CDR3 runs 14 residues. The CDR3 coding sequence is TGTGCCAACAAAAAAGGGGATAGGGAAGAGACCCAGTACTTC. Translating it yields CANKKGDREETQYF.

Concerning this clonotype: A read error may produce the germline difference seen at one junction end. The chain is built from TRBV29-1 and TRBJ2-1, with 7 bases fitting TRBD2. CDR3 length: 11 amino acids. Germline-derived CDR1 and CDR2 are SQVTM and ANQGSEA. As DNA, the CDR3 is TGTAGCGTTCAGTGGGAGGGTGAGCAGTTCTTC. Translated, it gives CSVQWEGEQFF.

Comment on this clonotype: Given the absence of the conserved phenylalanine or tryptophan at the CDR3 end, a read error is likely. The chain couples TRBV7-9 to TRBJ2-1; tentatively, D is TRBD1 (5 bases). The CDR3 consists of 15 residues. Germline V gene sequence: CDR1 SEHNR, CDR2 FQNEAQ (reference sequence). The V and J ends lost 10 bases and 5 bases respectively, with 21 bases between them. The CDR3: CATSDSLSEDNEQFL. The CDR3 DNA is TGTGCCACCAGTGACAGTTTATCCGAAGACAATGAGCAGTTCTTG.

This clonotype was detected only once. The chain couples TRBV11-1 to TRBJ2-4, with D possibly being TRBD1 or TRBD2 (5 bases each). The CDR3 spans 17 residues. Germline lookup yields CDR1 SGHAT and CDR2 FQDESV (reference sequence). V dropped 3 bases and J dropped 15 bases, with 30 bases sitting between them. This CDR3 reads CASSFPGISGTKNTRYF. The DNA for the CDR3 is TGTGCCAGCAGCTTTCCCGGGATTAGTGGGACCAAAAACACTCGGTACTTC.

As regards this clonotype: At one end the junction does not follow the germline gene, possibly because of a read error. CDR3 nucleotide sequence: TGTGACAGCAGTCTTACAGGGTACACCGAAGCTTTCTTT. It translates to CDSSLTGYTEAFF. The V gene is TRBV6-1, the J gene TRBJ1-1; perhaps TRBD1 as D (6 bases). CDR3 length equals 13 residues. Germline CDR1 MNHNS, CDR2 SASEGT.

V is TRBV14 and J is TRBJ2-1, with 11 bases aligning to TRBD1. This CDR3 is 16 amino acids long. CDR1 is SGHDN, CDR2 FVKESK, per germline. Losses at the gene ends were 4 bases for V and 8 bases for J; bases not matched to a gene: 10. DNA for the CDR3: TGTGCCAGCAGCCGCTGGACAGGGGGCGTTGTCCATGAGCAGTTCTTC. Its translation: CASSRWTGGVVHEQFF.

As regards this clonotype: This CDR3 fails to terminate in the conserved phenylalanine or tryptophan, so it likely reflects a read error. The chain's CDR3 is CASSFAGGLGNIQYI. The CDR3 coding sequence is TGTGCCAGCAGCTTCGCGGGAGGCCTGGGAAACATTCAGTACATC. The genes are TRBV7-9 and TRBJ2-4; 8 bases are shared with TRBD2. The CDR3 totals 15 residues. Per the germline V gene, CDR1 is SEHNR and CDR2 is FQNEAQ (reference sequence). After removal of 3 bases from V and 6 bases from J, the junction contained 7 bases not matched to a gene.

This chain links TRBV7-9 with TRBJ2-7; tentative D call: TRBD1 (5 bases). Germline V gives CDR1 SEHNR, CDR2 FQNEAQ (reference sequence). V lost 10 bases to trimming and J lost 4 bases, with 17 bases between them. This CDR3 has 13 amino acids. The CDR3 reads CANTDSLSYEQYF. CDR3 coding DNA: TGTGCCAACACCGACAGTTTGTCTTACGAGCAGTACTTC.

V is TRBV11-2 and J is TRBJ2-1, with TRBD2 matching over 7 bases. This CDR3 spans 15 amino acids. Germline V lookup: CDR1 SGHAT, CDR2 FQNNGV. The CDR3 DNA reads as TGTGTTAGCAGCTTTAGCGGGCCACACGACAATGAGCAGTTCTTC. Protein sequence: CVSSFSGPHDNEQFF.

This sequence joins TRBV5-1 and TRBJ1-1; maybe TRBD1 (6 bases). This CDR3 is 12 amino acids long. Germline CDR1 SGHRS, CDR2 YFSETQ. In nucleotides, the CDR3 is TGCACCAACAGCCCGGAGACAGGTGAAGCTTTCTTT. Protein product: CTNSPETGEAFF.

This clonotype was counted between two and nine times. The chain recombines TRBV9 with TRBJ2-1; tentative D call: TRBD2 (5 bases). V shed 4 bases and J shed 8 bases, with 25 bases lying between them. The CDR3 is 17 amino acids. The germline CDR1 and CDR2 sequences are SGDLS and YYNGEE. CDR3 in amino acids: CASSPHGLARGDHEQFF. In DNA, the CDR3 is TGTGCCAGCAGCCCCCACGGGTTAGCGCGAGGCGACCATGAGCAGTTCTTC. Full variable domain (remainder filled in from reference TRBV9 and TRBJ2-1): DSGVTQTPKHLITATGQRVTLRCSPRSGDLSVYWYQQSLDQGLQFLIQYYNGEERAKGNILERFSAQQFPDLHSELNLSSLELGDSALYFCASSPHGLARGDHEQFFGPGTRLTVL.

This clonotype was observed many times. The chain combines TRBV7-2 with TRBJ1-6; tentative D call: TRBD1 (5 bases). V was shortened by 3 bases and J by 6 bases, with 9 bases between the two germline ends. CDR1 is SGHTA and CDR2 is FQGNSA in the germline V gene. This CDR3 is built from 14 residues. The CDR3 loop is CASSLGPSNSPLHF. For the CDR3, the DNA is TGTGCCAGCAGCTTGGGACCGTCTAATTCACCCCTCCACTTT.

V is TRBV11-1 and J is TRBJ2-7, with TRBD2 identical over 7 bases. Germline-derived CDR1 and CDR2 are SGHAT and FQDESV (reference sequence). V lost 4 bases and J lost 4; bases outside the gene matches: 10. The CDR3 length is 15 residues. CDR3: CASSSTGTGGYEQYF. The CDR3 nucleotides read TGTGCCAGCAGCTCAACGGGAACGGGAGGATACGAGCAGTACTTC.